The subject of this entry is one TCR beta chain. Its antigen is not known. The test was conducted at deep level. Generated by immunoSEQ multiplex PCR, the TCRdb table keeps only in-frame clones and is missing some. This table has some 2,400,000 clones, approximately 96% appearing once. The donors were all Caucasian adults (living in Nashville, Tennessee). V lost 5 bases, J lost 0 bases, and 13 bases lay in between. Germline V lookup: CDR1 GTSNPN, CDR2 SVGIG (reference sequence). The CDR3 length is 15 residues. This sample was included in a study of shared clonotypes between healthy human individuals. About the study: Three plates each covered CD4 naive and memory; CD8 naive two, CD8 memory one. General study points: Naive subsets typically showed greater estimated richness than memory subsets.

Specimen: naive CD4+ T cells sorted from blood. Subset in this sample: CD45RA+ positively selected. The rearrangement links TRBV30 to TRBJ2-2; D perhaps matches TRBD1 (6 bases). This clonotype was sampled from a young man in good health. Here the CDR3 reads CAWSPGQTNTGELFF. CDR3 in DNA: TGTGCCTGGTCACCGGGACAAACGAACACCGGGGAGCTGTTTTTT.